What follows is one T cell receptor (beta chain) and its context. TCRdb keeps only in-frame clones here, not all; method: immunoSEQ multiplex PCR. Here the sample spans about 120,000 clones, 88% being singletons. This entry comes from a study of control samples from healthy donors and cancer patients. Trimming removed 5 bases at V and 9 bases at J, with 16 bases between. The CDR3 length is 13 residues. Germline CDR1 reads LNHDA; CDR2 reads SQIVND (reference sequence). Specimen: blood. The sequence was collected from a woman aged 70-85 years in good health. The gene calls are TRBV19 and TRBJ1-1; D is unclear. The CDR3 sequence is CASSSEGWRKAFF. The CDR3 nucleotides are TGTGCCAGTAGTTCTGAGGGTTGGAGAAAAGCTTTCTTT.